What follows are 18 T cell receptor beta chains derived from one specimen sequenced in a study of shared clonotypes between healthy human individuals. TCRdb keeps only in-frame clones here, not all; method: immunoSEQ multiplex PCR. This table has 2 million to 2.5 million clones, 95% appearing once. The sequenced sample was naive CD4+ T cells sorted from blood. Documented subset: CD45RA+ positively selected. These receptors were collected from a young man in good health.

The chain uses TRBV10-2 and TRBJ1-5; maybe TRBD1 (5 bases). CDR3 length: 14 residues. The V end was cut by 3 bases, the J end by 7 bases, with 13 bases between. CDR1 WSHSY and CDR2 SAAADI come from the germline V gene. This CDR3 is CASSDSGGRQPQHF. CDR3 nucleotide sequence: TGCGCCAGCAGTGATTCGGGGGGTAGGCAGCCCCAGCATTTT.

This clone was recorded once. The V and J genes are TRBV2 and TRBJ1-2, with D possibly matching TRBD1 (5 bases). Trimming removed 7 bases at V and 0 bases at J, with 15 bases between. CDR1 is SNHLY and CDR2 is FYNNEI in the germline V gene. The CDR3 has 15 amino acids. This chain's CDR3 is CASILSQTANYGYTF. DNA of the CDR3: TGTGCCAGCATTCTTAGCCAGACAGCTAACTATGGCTACACCTTC.

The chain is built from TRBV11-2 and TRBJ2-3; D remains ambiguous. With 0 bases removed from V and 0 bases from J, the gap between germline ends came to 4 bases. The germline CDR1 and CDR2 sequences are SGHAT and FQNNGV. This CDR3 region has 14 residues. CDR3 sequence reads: CASSLDRSTDTQYF. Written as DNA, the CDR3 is TGTGCCAGCAGCTTAGACAGAAGCACAGATACGCAGTATTTT.

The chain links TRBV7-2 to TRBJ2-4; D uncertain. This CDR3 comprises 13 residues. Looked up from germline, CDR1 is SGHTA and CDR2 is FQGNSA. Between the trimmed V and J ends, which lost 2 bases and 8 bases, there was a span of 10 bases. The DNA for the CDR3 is TGTGCCAGCAGCTTATATAAAAGGGACATTCAGTACTTC. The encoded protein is CASSLYKRDIQYF.

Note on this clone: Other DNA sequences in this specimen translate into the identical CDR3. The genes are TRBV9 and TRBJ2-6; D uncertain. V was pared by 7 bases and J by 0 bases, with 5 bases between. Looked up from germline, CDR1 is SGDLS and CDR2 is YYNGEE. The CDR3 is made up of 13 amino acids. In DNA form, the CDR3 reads TGTGCCAGCCGAAGCTCTGGGGCCAACGTCCTGACTTTC. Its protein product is CASRSSGANVLTF.

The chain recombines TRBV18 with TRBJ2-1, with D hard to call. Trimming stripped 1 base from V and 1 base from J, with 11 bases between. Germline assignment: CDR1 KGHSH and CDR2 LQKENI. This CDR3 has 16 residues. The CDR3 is CASSPLRIESYNEQFF. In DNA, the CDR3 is TGTGCCAGCTCACCACTGCGGATCGAGTCCTACAATGAGCAGTTCTTC.

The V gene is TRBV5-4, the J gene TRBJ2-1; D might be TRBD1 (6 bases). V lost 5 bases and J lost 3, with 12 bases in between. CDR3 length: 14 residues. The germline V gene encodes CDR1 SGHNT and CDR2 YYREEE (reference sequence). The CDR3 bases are TGTGCCAGCAGACAGGGCCCAAGCTACAATGAGCAGTTCTTC. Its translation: CASRQGPSYNEQFF.

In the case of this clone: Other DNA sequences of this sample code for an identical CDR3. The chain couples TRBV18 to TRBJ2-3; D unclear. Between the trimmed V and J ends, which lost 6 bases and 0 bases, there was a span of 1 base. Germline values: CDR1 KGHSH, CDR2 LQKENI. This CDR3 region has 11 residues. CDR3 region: CASSSTDTQYF. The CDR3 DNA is TGTGCCAGCTCGAGCACAGATACGCAGTATTTT. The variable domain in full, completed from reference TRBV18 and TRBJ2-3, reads NAGVMQNPRHLVRRRGQEARLRCSPMKGHSHVYWYRQLPEEGLKFMVYLQKENIIDESGMPKERFSAEFPKEGPSILRIQQVVRGDSAAYFCASSSTDTQYFGPGTRLTVL.

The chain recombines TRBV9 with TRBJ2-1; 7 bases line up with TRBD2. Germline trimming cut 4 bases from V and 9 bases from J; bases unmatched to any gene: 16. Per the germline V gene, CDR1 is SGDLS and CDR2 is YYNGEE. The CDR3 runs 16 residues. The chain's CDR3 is CASSNGLGWDEAEQFF. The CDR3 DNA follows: TGTGCCAGCAGCAATGGACTAGGATGGGATGAGGCTGAGCAGTTCTTC.

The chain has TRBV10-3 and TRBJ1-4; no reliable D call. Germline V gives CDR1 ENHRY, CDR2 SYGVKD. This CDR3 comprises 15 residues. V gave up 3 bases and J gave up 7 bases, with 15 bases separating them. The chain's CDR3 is CAISDPAGSSEKLFF. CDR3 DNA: TGTGCCATCAGTGACCCTGCGGGGAGTAGTGAAAAACTGTTTTTT.

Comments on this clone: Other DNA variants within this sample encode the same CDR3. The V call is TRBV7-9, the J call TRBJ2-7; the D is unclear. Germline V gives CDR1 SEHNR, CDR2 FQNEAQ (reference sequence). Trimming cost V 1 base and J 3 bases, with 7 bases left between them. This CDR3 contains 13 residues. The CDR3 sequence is CASSLGGNYEQYF. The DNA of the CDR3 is TGTGCCAGCAGCTTAGGGGGTAACTACGAGCAGTACTTC.

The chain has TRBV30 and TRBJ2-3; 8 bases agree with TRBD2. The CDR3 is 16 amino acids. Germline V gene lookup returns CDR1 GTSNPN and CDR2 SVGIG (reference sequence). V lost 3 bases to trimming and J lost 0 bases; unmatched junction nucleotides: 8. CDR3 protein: CAWSVGGGSSTDTQYF. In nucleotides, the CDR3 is TGTGCCTGGAGCGTCGGGGGGGGATCTAGCACAGATACGCAGTATTTT.

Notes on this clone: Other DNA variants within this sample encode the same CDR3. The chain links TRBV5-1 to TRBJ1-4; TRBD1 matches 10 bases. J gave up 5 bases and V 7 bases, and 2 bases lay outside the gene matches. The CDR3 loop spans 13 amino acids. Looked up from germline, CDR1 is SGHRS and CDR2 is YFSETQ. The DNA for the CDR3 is TGCGCCAGCCGGACAGGGGGAAATGAAAAACTGTTTTTT. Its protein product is CASRTGGNEKLFF. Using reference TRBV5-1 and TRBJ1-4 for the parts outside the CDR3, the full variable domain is KAGVTQTPRYLIKTRGQQVTLSCSPISGHRSVSWYQQTPGQGLQFLFEYFSETQRNKGNFPGRFSGRQFSNSRSEMNVSTLELGDSALYLCASRTGGNEKLFFGSGTQLSVL.

CDR3 sequence: CASSYGGYNEQFF. As DNA, the CDR3 is TGTGCCAGCAGTTACGGCGGCTACAATGAGCAGTTCTTC. The chain links TRBV6-6 to TRBJ2-1, with D unclear. The CDR3 has 13 amino acids. Germline CDR1 and CDR2: MNHNY and SVGAGI (reference sequence). Trimming removed 2 bases at V and 3 bases at J, with 5 bases between.

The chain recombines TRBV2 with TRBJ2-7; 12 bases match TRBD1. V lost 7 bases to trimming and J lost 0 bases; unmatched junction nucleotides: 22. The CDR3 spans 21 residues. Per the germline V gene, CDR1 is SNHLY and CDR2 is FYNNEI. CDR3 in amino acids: CASTGDRGLAGRVMSSYEQYF. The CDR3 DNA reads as TGTGCCAGCACTGGGGACAGGGGGCTAGCGGGACGAGTAATGAGCTCCTACGAGCAGTACTTC.

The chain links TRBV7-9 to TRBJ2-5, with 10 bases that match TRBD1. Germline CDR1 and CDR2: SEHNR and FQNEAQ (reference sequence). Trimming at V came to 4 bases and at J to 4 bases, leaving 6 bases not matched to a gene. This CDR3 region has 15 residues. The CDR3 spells CASSYLTGGLETQYF. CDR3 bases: TGTGCCAGCAGCTATCTGACAGGGGGCCTAGAGACCCAGTACTTC.

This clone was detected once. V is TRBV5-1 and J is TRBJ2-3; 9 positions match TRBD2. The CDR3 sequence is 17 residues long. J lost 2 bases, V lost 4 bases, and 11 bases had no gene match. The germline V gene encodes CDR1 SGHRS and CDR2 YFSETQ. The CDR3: CASSPGTVAGATDTQYF. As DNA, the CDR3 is TGCGCCAGCAGCCCCGGGACCGTAGCGGGGGCCACAGATACGCAGTATTTT.

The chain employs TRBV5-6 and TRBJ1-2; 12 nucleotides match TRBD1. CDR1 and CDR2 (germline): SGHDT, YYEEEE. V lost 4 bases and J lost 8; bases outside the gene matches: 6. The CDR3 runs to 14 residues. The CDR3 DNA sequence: TGTGCCAGCAGCCAGGGACAGGGGGCGTTCGGCTACACCTTC. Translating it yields CASSQGQGAFGYTF.